The rows below give T cell receptor beta chains drawn from one sample of a study of human CD4 T cells and Enterobacteriaceae. Clones were read by immunoSEQ multiplex PCR, and TCRdb kept only the in-frame ones, dropping some. This table has 27,000 or so clones, approximately 84% appearing once. The sample taken for sequencing was memory CD4+ T cells from blood. The receptors here all came from a human donor in good health. The CDR3 runs from the conserved cysteine through the conserved F or W. D genes are given only for firm matches. Expanded clones get a size class; other rows say once, few or many, or leave the size out.

>-|TRBV6-1|-|TRBJ1-2
CASSESVANPNYGYTF
TGTGCCAGCAGTGAAAGCGTGGCAAACCCTAACTATGGCTACACCTTC
>-|TRBV5-5|TRBD1|TRBJ1-2
CASSWGTGSRRYTF
TGTGCCAGCAGCTGGGGGACAGGGTCCAGGCGCTACACCTTC
>-|TRBV29-1|-|TRBJ2-5
CTAAGGNGQETQYF
TGCACCGCCGCCGGCGGGAACGGCCAAGAGACCCAGTACTTC
>once|TRBV5-1|-|TRBJ2-7
CATKLGDAAYEQYF
TGCGCCACCAAGTTGGGGGACGCAGCCTACGAGCAGTACTTC
>few|TRBV2|TRBD2|TRBJ2-3
CASASGSRTDTQYF
TGTGCCAGCGCTAGCGGGAGTAGGACAGATACGCAGTATTTT
>medium-sized|TRBV6-1|-|TRBJ1-5
CASSEAQGSGQPQHF
TGTGCCAGCAGTGAAGCGCAGGGGAGCGGGCAGCCCCAGCATTTT
>-|TRBV7-2|TRBD2|TRBJ2-1
CASSSPGLAGGNEQFF
TGTGCCAGCAGCTCCCCGGGACTAGCGGGAGGCAATGAGCAGTTCTTC
>-|TRBV23-1|TRBD1|TRBJ2-1
CASSHVDREYCWVQFF
TGCGCCAGCAGTCACGTCGACAGGGAATATTGTTGGGTGCAGTTCTTC
>-|TRBV28|TRBD1|TRBJ1-2
CASSLFTGAGGYTF
TGTGCCAGCAGTTTATTTACAGGGGCTGGTGGCTACACCTTC
>-|TRBV18|-|TRBJ1-1
CASSPRREGNTEAFF
TGTGCCAGCTCACCACGACGGGAAGGGAACACTGAAGCTTTCTTT
>-|TRBV5-1|TRBD2|TRBJ2-1
CASSPGTSGRNEQFF
TGCGCCAGCAGCCCCGGGACTAGCGGGAGGAATGAGCAGTTCTTC